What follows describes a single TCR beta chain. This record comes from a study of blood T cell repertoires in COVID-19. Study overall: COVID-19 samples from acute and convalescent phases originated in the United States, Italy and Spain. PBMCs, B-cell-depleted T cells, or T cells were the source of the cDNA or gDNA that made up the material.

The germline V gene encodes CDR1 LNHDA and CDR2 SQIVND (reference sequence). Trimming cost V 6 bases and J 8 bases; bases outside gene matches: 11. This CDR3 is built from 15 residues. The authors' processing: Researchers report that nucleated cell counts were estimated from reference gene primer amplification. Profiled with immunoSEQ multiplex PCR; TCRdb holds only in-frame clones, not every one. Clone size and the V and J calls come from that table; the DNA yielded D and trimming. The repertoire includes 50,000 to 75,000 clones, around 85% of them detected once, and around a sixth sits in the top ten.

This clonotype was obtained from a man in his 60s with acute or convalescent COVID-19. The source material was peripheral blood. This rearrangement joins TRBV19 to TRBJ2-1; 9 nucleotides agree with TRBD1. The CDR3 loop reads CASSQTGGSPHEQFF. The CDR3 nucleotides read TGTGCCAGTAGCCAAACAGGGGGCTCCCCCCATGAGCAGTTCTTC.